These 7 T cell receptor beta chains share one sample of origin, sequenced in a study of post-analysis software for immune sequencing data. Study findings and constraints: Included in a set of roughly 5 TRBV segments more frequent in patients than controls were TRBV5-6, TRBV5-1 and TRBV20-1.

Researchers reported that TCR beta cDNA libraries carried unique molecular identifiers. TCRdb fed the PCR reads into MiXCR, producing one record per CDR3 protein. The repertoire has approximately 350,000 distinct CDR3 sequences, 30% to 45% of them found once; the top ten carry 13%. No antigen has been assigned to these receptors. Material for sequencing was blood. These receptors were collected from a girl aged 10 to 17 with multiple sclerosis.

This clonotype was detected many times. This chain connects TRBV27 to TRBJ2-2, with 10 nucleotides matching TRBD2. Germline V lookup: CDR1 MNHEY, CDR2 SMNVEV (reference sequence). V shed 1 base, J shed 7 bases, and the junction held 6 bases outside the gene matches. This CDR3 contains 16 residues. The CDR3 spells CASSLYSGGLVGELFF. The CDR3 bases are TGTGCCAGCAGTTTATATAGCGGGGGGCTCGTCGGGGAGCTGTTTTTT.

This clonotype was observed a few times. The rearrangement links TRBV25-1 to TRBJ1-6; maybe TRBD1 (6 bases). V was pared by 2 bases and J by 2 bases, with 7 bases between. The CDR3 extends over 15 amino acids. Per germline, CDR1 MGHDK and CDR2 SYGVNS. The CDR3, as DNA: TGTGCCAGCAGTGAAGGGGGGCCCTATAATTCACCCCTCCACTTT. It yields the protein CASSEGGPYNSPLHF.

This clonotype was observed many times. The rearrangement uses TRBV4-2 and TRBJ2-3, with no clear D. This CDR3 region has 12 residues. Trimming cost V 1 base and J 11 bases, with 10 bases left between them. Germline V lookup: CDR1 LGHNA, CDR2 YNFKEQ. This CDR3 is CASSQGWGVQYF. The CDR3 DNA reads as TGTGCCAGCAGCCAAGGATGGGGTGTGCAGTATTTT.

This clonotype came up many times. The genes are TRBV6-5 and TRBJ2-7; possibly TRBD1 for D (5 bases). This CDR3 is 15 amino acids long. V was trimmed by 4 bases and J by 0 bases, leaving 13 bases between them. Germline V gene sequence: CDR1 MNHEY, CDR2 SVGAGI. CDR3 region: CASSSAGFYSYEQYF. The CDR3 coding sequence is TGTGCCAGCAGTTCCGCAGGGTTCTACTCCTACGAGCAGTACTTC.

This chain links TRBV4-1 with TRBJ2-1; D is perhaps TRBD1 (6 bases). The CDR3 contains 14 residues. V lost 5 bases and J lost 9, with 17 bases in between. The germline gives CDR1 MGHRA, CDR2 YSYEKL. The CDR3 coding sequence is TGCGCCAGCAGCTCCCCCCCACAGGGCAGTGAGCAGTTCTTC. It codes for CASSSPPQGSEQFF.

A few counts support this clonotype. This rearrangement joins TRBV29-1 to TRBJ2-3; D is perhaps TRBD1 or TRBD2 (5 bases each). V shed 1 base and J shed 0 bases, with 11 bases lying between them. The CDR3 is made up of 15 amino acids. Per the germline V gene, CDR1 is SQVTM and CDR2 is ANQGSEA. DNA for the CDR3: TGCAGCGTTGAAGCTAGGGGACCAAGCACAGATACGCAGTATTTT. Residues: CSVEARGPSTDTQYF.

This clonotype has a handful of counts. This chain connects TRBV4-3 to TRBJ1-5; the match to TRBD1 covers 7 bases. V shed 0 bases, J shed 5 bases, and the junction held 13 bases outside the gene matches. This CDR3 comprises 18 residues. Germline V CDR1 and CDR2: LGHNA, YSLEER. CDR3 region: CASSQEPLGFQGDQPQHF. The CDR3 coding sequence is TGCGCCAGCAGCCAAGAACCCCTTGGGTTTCAGGGGGATCAGCCCCAGCATTTT.